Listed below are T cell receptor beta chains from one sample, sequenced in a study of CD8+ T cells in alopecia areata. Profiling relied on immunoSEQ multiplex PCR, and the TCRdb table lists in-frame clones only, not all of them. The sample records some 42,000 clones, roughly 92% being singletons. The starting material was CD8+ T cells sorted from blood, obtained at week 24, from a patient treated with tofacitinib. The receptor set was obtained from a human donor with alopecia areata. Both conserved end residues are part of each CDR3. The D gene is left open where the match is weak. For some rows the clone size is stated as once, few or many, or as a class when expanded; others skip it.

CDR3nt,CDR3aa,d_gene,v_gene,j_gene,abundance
TGCGCCAGCAGCTCCGGGACAGGGCCCCTGAGCTCCTACAATGAGCAGTTCTTC,CASSSGTGPLSSYNEQFF,TRBD1,TRBV5-1,TRBJ2-1,-
TGCGCCAGCAGCCAGGACGGACAGGGGGGGTACACCATATATTTT,CASSQDGQGGYTIYF,TRBD1,TRBV4-1,TRBJ1-3,-
TGTGCCAGCAGCCCCAGGGGGGCTAGCGGGGGGGCCTACGAGCAGTACTTC,CASSPRGASGGAYEQYF,TRBD2,TRBV7-9,TRBJ2-7,-
TGTGCCAGCGGATCTACTACCTTCTACGAGCAGTACTTC,CASGSTTFYEQYF,-,TRBV27,TRBJ2-7,-
TGCGCCAGCAGCCAAGATATGGGCTACTCCTACAATGAGCAGTTCTTC,CASSQDMGYSYNEQFF,-,TRBV4-1,TRBJ2-1,-
TGTGCCAGTAGTACCGGGACAGTCTCCTACGAGCAGTACTTC,CASSTGTVSYEQYF,TRBD1,TRBV19,TRBJ2-7,-
TGTGCCTGGAGTACGTTAGCGGGGCCAGGGAATGAGCAGTTCTTC,CAWSTLAGPGNEQFF,TRBD2,TRBV30,TRBJ2-1,-
TGCGCCAGCAGCCATATACTAGCGGGGGAGCAGTACTTC,CASSHILAGEQYF,TRBD2,TRBV4-1,TRBJ2-7,-
TGTGCCAGCAGTTACGGGAAGTACAATGAGCAGTTCTTC,CASSYGKYNEQFF,-,TRBV6-6,TRBJ2-1,-
TGTGCCAGCAGTAACGGACTAGCATCGGACACCGGGGAGCTGTTTTTT,CASSNGLASDTGELFF,TRBD2,TRBV6-6,TRBJ2-2,-
TGTGCCAGCAGCTTTACTAGCGGATACACAGATACGCAGTATTTT,CASSFTSGYTDTQYF,TRBD2,TRBV7-8,TRBJ2-3,-
TGTGCCACCAGCAGTCCGGGCTCCAGCTCCTACGAGCAGTACTTC,CATSSPGSSSYEQYF,-,TRBV15,TRBJ2-7,-
TGTGCCAGCAGTTTACCATTATCTAGCACAGATACGCAGTATTTT,CASSLPLSSTDTQYF,-,TRBV28,TRBJ2-3,-
TGCGCCAGCGGAGGGGAGGGGGGAGAGCAGTACTTC,CASGGEGGEQYF,-,TRBV4-3,TRBJ2-7,-
TGTGCCAGCAGCTTAGTTGTACGGCAAGAGACCCAGTACTTC,CASSLVVRQETQYF,-,TRBV7-8,TRBJ2-5,-
TGTGCCAGCAGTGCATGGTCGACAGGGGGTTACGAGCAGTACTTC,CASSAWSTGGYEQYF,TRBD1,TRBV6-1,TRBJ2-7,-
TGTGCCAGCAGTCCCCGGGACATCCTCCTGGAAGCTTTCTTT,CASSPRDILLEAFF,-,TRBV27,TRBJ1-1,-
TGTGCCAGCAGCCCAACAGGACAATTCTACGAGCAGTACTTC,CASSPTGQFYEQYF,-,TRBV7-9,TRBJ2-7,-
TGTGCCAGCAGTATCGCGGGGGAGGGCTACGAGCAGTACTTC,CASSIAGEGYEQYF,TRBD2,TRBV6-1,TRBJ2-7,-
TGTGCCAGCAGCTTAGTTACGACCACTGAAGCTTTCTTT,CASSLVTTTEAFF,-,TRBV7-2,TRBJ1-1,-
TGTGCCAGCAGCGTAGAGGGTTCCGTCGGTGAGCAGTTCTTC,CASSVEGSVGEQFF,-,TRBV9,TRBJ2-1,-
TGTGCCAGCAGCTTAGAGGGCTATGAGCAGTTCTTC,CASSLEGYEQFF,-,TRBV11-2,TRBJ2-1,-
TGCAGCGTTAACCTGGGCACTGAAGCTTTCTTT,CSVNLGTEAFF,-,TRBV29-1,TRBJ1-1,once
TGTGCCAGCAATTTCCCCCCAGCGGGGGAAAACCAAGAGACCCAGTACTTC,CASNFPPAGENQETQYF,-,TRBV21-1,TRBJ2-5,-
TGCAGCGTACTGACAGGGGCGCAGGAGACCCAGTACTTC,CSVLTGAQETQYF,TRBD1,TRBV29-1,TRBJ2-5,-
TGTGCCAGCAGCTTAGCCCCAAGTTTCCGGGACATTGGATCCTCTGGAAACACCATATATTTT,CASSLAPSFRDIGSSGNTIYF,-,TRBV7-2,TRBJ1-3,-
TGTGCCAGCAGTGACTCTGGCGGGTCCACCGGGGAGCTGTTTTTT,CASSDSGGSTGELFF,-,TRBV6-4,TRBJ2-2,-
TGTGCCAGCACCCCACAGGGGCTCTCCTACGAGCAGTACTTC,CASTPQGLSYEQYF,TRBD1,TRBV28,TRBJ2-7,-
TGTGCCAGCAGCGCTGACAGCTCCTACGAGCAGTACTTC,CASSADSSYEQYF,-,TRBV7-2,TRBJ2-7,-
TGTGCCTGGAGTGAGTGGCTAAATCAGCCCCAGCATTTT,CAWSEWLNQPQHF,-,TRBV30,TRBJ1-5,-
TGTGCCAGCAGTTTAGCGGGTGCCAACTCCTACGAGCAGTACTTC,CASSLAGANSYEQYF,-,TRBV27,TRBJ2-7,-
TGTGCCAGCAGTTTTCTATTCGAGGAGCAGTACTTC,CASSFLFEEQYF,-,TRBV27,TRBJ2-7,-
TGTGCCAGCAGCACCATCGGGACTAGCGGGGATGAGCAGTTCTTC,CASSTIGTSGDEQFF,TRBD2,TRBV27,TRBJ2-1,-
TGTGCCAGCAGTTTACGAGCAACCCACGAGCAGTACTTC,CASSLRATHEQYF,-,TRBV27,TRBJ2-7,-
TGTGCCAGCAGCCCAGGGGGGGAGTCCTACGAGCAGTACTTC,CASSPGGESYEQYF,-,TRBV5-5,TRBJ2-7,-
TGTGCCAGCAGTTTACTCTCGCGGAGCTCACCCCTCCACTTT,CASSLLSRSSPLHF,-,TRBV27,TRBJ1-6,-
TGTGCCAGCAGTGAAACCGGGACAGGGGGCTATGGCTACACCTTC,CASSETGTGGYGYTF,TRBD1,TRBV6-1,TRBJ1-2,-
TGCGCCAGCAGCCAAGATTTCCCTAGGGCAGGGCGGGTTTTCTACGAGCAGTACTTC,CASSQDFPRAGRVFYEQYF,-,TRBV4-3,TRBJ2-7,-
TGTGCCAGCAGCTTGGCGCCAGATACGCAGTATTTT,CASSLAPDTQYF,-,TRBV5-4,TRBJ2-3,-
TGTGCCAGCAGCGTGAGAGGGGCGGGAGTCTACGGCTACACCTTC,CASSVRGAGVYGYTF,-,TRBV9,TRBJ1-2,-
TGTGCCAGCAGTTCGGACCCGGACAACGATACGCAGTATTTT,CASSSDPDNDTQYF,-,TRBV27,TRBJ2-3,-
TGTGCCAGCAGCTTAGTAGCGGGGGGAAGTAATGAGCAGTTCTTC,CASSLVAGGSNEQFF,TRBD2,TRBV7-8,TRBJ2-1,-
TGTGCCAGCAGCGACTTGACAGGGGGCCTCCCGTTCGAGCAGTACTTC,CASSDLTGGLPFEQYF,TRBD1,TRBV7-8,TRBJ2-7,-
TGTGCCAGCAGCTTTTTTAACCTTAACAATGAGCAGTTCTTC,CASSFFNLNNEQFF,-,TRBV7-9,TRBJ2-1,-
TGTGCCAGCAGTTTATCGCTCGGGACAGGGGGGATCGAGCAGTACTTC,CASSLSLGTGGIEQYF,TRBD1,TRBV27,TRBJ2-7,-
TGTGCCAGCAGTTTAGCGGAGGGGACTGAAGCTTTCTTT,CASSLAEGTEAFF,-,TRBV28,TRBJ1-1,-
TGTGCCAGCATCTCAGTGAACACCGGGGAGCTGTTTTTT,CASISVNTGELFF,-,TRBV6-1,TRBJ2-2,-